This record looks at one T cell receptor (beta chain) sequence and its context. Antigen: not known. Germline CDR1 and CDR2: SGHTA and FQGNSA. J was trimmed by 6 bases and V by 8 bases; bases with no gene match: 7. The CDR3 is 13 residues long. PCR used 60 Vbeta primers and 13 Jbeta primers. Sequenced by immunoSEQ multiplex PCR; TCRdb stores in-frame clones only, minus some. The data contain around 150,000 clones, around 64% of them singletons. This record belongs to a study of cytomegalovirus exposure and HLA in healthy donors. Whole-study context: A data release that came early held roughly 85 million unique TCRs from HLA-typed donors.

Whole-study findings and limits: V- and J-gene trimming of TCR beta was linked (in a later analysis) to a missense DCLRE1C variant.

The sequencing input was PBMCs. The receptor was derived from a woman younger than 45 in good health and CMV-seronegative. J is TRBJ2-3 and V is TRBV7-2, with 8 bases that match TRBD2. CDR3 residues: CASSREVGDTQYF. The CDR3 bases are TGTGCCAGCTCGCGGGAGGTCGGGGATACGCAGTATTTT.